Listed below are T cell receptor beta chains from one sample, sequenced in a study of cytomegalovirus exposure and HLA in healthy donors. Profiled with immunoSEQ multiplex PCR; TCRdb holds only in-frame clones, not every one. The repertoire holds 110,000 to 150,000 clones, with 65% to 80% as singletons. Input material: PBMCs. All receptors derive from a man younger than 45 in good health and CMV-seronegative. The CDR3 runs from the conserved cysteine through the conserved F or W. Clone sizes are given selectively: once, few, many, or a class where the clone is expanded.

CASSPIPLANYGYTF,TRBV27,TRBJ1-2,once
CPTGFGEQYF,TRBV20-1,TRBJ2-7,few
CASSYYRESSYGYTF,TRBV5-8,TRBJ1-2,.
CASRPNSGGYNEQFF,TRBV27,TRBJ2-1,once
CASSLGDRAYTEAFF,TRBV11-2,TRBJ1-1,.
CASSRPDSMNTEAFF,TRBV4-1,TRBJ1-1,.
CATSVGTGGYHNEQFF,TRBV15,TRBJ2-1,.
CASSFVAEAFF,TRBV28,TRBJ1-1,.
CASSPSGVSNQPQHF,TRBV9,TRBJ1-5,few
CASSATGAETQYF,TRBV5-4,TRBJ2-5,.
CASSTANSGNTIYF,TRBV6-1,TRBJ1-3,.
CASSAGQDTFF,TRBV18,TRBJ2-1,.
CASSEQIGEETQYF,TRBV9,TRBJ2-5,.
CASSQGLGGGDTQYF,TRBV14,TRBJ2-3,few
CASSFYSEAFF,TRBV11-2,TRBJ1-1,.
CASSSPQFDRGWETQYF,TRBV28,TRBJ2-5,.
CAISDLVGVNTEAFF,TRBV10-3,TRBJ1-1,.
CASTQGTSGYGQYF,TRBV28,TRBJ2-7,.
CASSSGRLPQTQETQYF,TRBV12-5,TRBJ2-5,.
CASSVDRGYQPQHF,TRBV2,TRBJ1-5,.
CASSLGVGVYGYTF,TRBV27,TRBJ1-2,few
CASSYGWGDEQYF,TRBV6-6,TRBJ2-7,few
CSVDPGGGIPQHF,TRBV29-1,TRBJ1-5,few
CASSPGQGNTEAFF,TRBV7-6,TRBJ1-1,.
CASSPGSSEDIQYF,TRBV28,TRBJ2-4,.
CASSPGTSSSYNEQFF,TRBV2,TRBJ2-1,.
CASSLSGQGMLFYGYTF,TRBV27,TRBJ1-2,.
CASSSGQTLGYEQYF,TRBV5-4,TRBJ2-7,.
CSVVTGEQYF,TRBV29-1,TRBJ2-7,.
CATLGRDRGLRTYEQYF,TRBV10-3,TRBJ2-7,few
CASSFIGGNSPLHF,TRBV5-1,TRBJ1-6,once
CASSSWTQDNSPLHF,TRBV27,TRBJ1-6,few
CASSLDRGYEQFF,TRBV6-5,TRBJ2-1,.
CASSHLWDRGNEQYF,TRBV4-2,TRBJ2-7,.
CASTLSRGDTEAFF,TRBV6-1,TRBJ1-1,.
CASQGYDEKLFF,TRBV30,TRBJ1-4,.
CASSMWTSGGKNSQYF,TRBV7-9,TRBJ2-4,.
CASSYQPTGGSSYEQYF,TRBV27,TRBJ2-7,.
CASSLAPVTGVPYEQYF,TRBV7-9,TRBJ2-7,.
CASSAGLAGGPWNTQYF,TRBV9,TRBJ2-3,few
CSVESRDRGTYEQYF,TRBV29-1,TRBJ2-7,.
CAWSVPSAGLANEQFF,TRBV30,TRBJ2-1,.
CASSFIVGQGRTGELFF,TRBV5-6,TRBJ2-2,few
CASSVPGQGAKKEYEQYF,TRBV5-1,TRBJ2-7,.
CASSLKQGAGETQYF,TRBV7-9,TRBJ2-5,.
CASSLTGITDTQYF,TRBV6-6,TRBJ2-3,few
CASSRGWDRDGSGANGLTF,TRBV5-6,TRBJ2-6,.
CAWSYRQGNNQPQHF,TRBV30,TRBJ1-5,.
CAWSQLAYQYF,TRBV30,TRBJ2-7,.
CASSVGGLSTDTQYF,TRBV9,TRBJ2-3,.
CATSRARGAVYEQYF,TRBV15,TRBJ2-7,few
CASTLTDPANTGELFF,TRBV2,TRBJ2-2,few
CASRFRSANYGYTF,TRBV28,TRBJ1-2,.
CASSPSQGNEQFF,TRBV11-2,TRBJ2-1,.
CSSQSLGRTASYNEQFF,TRBV7-9,TRBJ2-1,once
CASSPTDWNQPQHF,TRBV28,TRBJ1-5,.
CASSLEGPLRDTQYF,TRBV5-1,TRBJ2-3,.
CASSYLVGGAYEQYF,TRBV7-2,.,.